This section outlines one T cell receptor (beta chain) sequence together with its context. The antigen is unknown. Losses at the gene ends were 7 bases for V and 4 bases for J; bases not matched to a gene: 14. The germline CDR1 and CDR2 sequences are ENHRY and SYGVKD. This CDR3 spans 16 amino acids. TCR beta CDR3 regions were amplified from RNA transcripts. Amplification began with first-round RT-PCR using HTBI primers, then second-round multiplex PCR was performed. TCRdb fed the multiplex PCR reads into MiXCR, producing one record per CDR3 protein. The sample holds roughly 380,000 distinct CDR3 sequences; 15% to 19% are singletons and the top ten take about 7%. A diagnosis was made from clinical symptoms together with serum thyroxine, TRAb, thyroid ultrasound and orbital computed tomography. PBMCs stemmed from around 9 ml of fresh peripheral blood. This entry belongs to a study of Graves' ophthalmopathy and Graves' hyperthyroidism.

Regarding the study as a whole: Most thyroid clonotypes with frequency above 0.001 were detected in blood too.

The sample was peripheral blood. This receptor was taken from a woman under 30 with stable Graves' hyperthyroidism. The genes are TRBV10-3 and TRBJ1-1, with 8 bases matching TRBD1. CDR3 nucleotides: TGTGCCATCAAATCGGGACAGGATCAGGGGGCCACTGAAGCTTTCTTT. As protein: CAIKSGQDQGATEAFF.